One sample yielded the 25 T cell receptor beta chains listed below, sequenced in a study of human T cells and chemical hapten exposure (dated by TCRdb to about 2021). The time point label on this specimen signifies: patch test 2, 6 weeks after DPC sensitization. The treatment or condition label on this specimen signifies: therapeutic diphenylcyclopropenone sensitization with weekly scalp DPC. Library preparation used RACE. Instrument on record: NextSeq 500. TCRdb reanalyzed the raw reads on its own, using fastp at Q25 for trimming and MiXCR for clone calling, and kept in-frame beta chains. All rows with the same CDR3 protein become a single entry with the most common DNA and genes. Within this sample are about 69,000 distinct CDR3 sequences, with over 9% of them counted one time only. The leading ten clones occupy around 7% of the sample. The material sequenced was whole blood, taken in connection with sensitization to the hapten diphenylcyclopropenone (DPC). The receptors shown here come from a woman between 50 and 59 years old with alopecia areata. Some clones in this sample may be carry-over from other donors' samples.

There are many counts of this clonotype. V gene TRBV5-1 combines with J gene TRBJ1-1; 8 bases match TRBD1. This CDR3 spans 15 amino acids. CDR1 and CDR2 (germline): SGHRS, YFSETQ. V was pared by 4 bases and J by 0 bases, with 5 bases of the junction left unmatched. The CDR3 DNA is TGCGCCAGCAGCGGACAGGGCCCAATGAACACTGAAGCTTTCTTT. It is translated as CASSGQGPMNTEAFF.

The chain combines TRBV2 with TRBJ2-3; TRBD2 might be the D (6 bases). The CDR3 totals 14 residues. Germline lookup yields CDR1 SNHLY and CDR2 FYNNEI. The ends were cut back, 4 bases at V and 4 bases at J, with 12 bases in the middle. CDR3 coding DNA: TGTGCCAGCAGTGTTTACGGGAGTCCAGATACGCAGTATTTT. The encoded protein is CASSVYGSPDTQYF.

This clonotype was observed many times. The rearrangement uses TRBV7-6 and TRBJ2-7; 14 bases are a match to TRBD2. Germline assignment: CDR1 SGHVS and CDR2 FNYEAQ. CDR3 length: 16 amino acids. Unmatched junction bases numbered 4, after V lost 1 base and J lost 5 bases. The CDR3 bases are TGTGCCAGCAGCTTAGGCGCGGGACTAGCGGGAGACGAGCAGTACTTC. It encodes CASSLGAGLAGDEQYF.

The rearrangement joins TRBV7-9 to TRBJ2-1; D is undetermined. Germline lookup yields CDR1 SEHNR and CDR2 FQNEAQ (reference sequence). This CDR3 spans 14 amino acids. The V and J ends lost 3 bases and 8 bases respectively, with 14 bases between them. The CDR3 reads CASSFETYLDEQFF. CDR3 coding DNA: TGTGCCAGCAGCTTCGAGACCTACCTGGATGAGCAGTTCTTC.

This clonotype was observed a few times. This sequence joins TRBV25-1 and TRBJ1-2, with D hard to call. The CDR3 sequence is 13 residues long. Trimming took off 2 bases at V and 8 bases at J, with 12 bases between the two ends. Germline-derived CDR1 and CDR2 are MGHDK and SYGVNS. The CDR3 protein is CASSEMAVEGYTF. CDR3 sequence (DNA): TGTGCCAGCAGTGAAATGGCGGTTGAGGGCTACACCTTC.

The CDR3 DNA sequence: TGTGCCAGCAGCTTACTGGGCCACGCTGAAGCTTTCTTT. Translating it yields CASSLLGHAEAFF. The chain carries TRBV5-5 and TRBJ1-1; D is unclear. Germline CDR1 is SGHKS and CDR2 is YYEKEE (reference sequence). The CDR3 loop spans 13 amino acids. Trimming stripped 2 bases from V and 6 bases from J, with 11 bases between.

This clonotype was seen many times. The genes are TRBV5-1 and TRBJ2-1; 7 positions agree with TRBD2. CDR1 and CDR2 (germline): SGHRS, YFSETQ. Trimming at V came to 1 base and at J to 4 bases, leaving 5 bases not matched to a gene. This CDR3 spans 15 amino acids. CDR3 amino acids: CASSLSGIGYNEQFF. The CDR3 nucleotides are TGCGCCAGCAGCTTGAGCGGGATAGGTTACAATGAGCAGTTCTTC.

The sample holds many counts of this clonotype. This chain connects TRBV30 to TRBJ1-1; no clear D gene. V lost 5 bases and J 1 base, leaving 14 bases between the germline ends. The CDR3 sequence is 14 residues long. CDR1 is GTSNPN and CDR2 is SVGIG in the germline V gene (reference sequence). The chain's CDR3 is CAWDPGLQNTEAFF. CDR3 in DNA: TGTGCCTGGGACCCCGGACTTCAGAACACTGAAGCTTTCTTT.

The CDR3 spells CASSMGTRGGYTF. For the CDR3, the DNA is TGTGCCAGCAGCATGGGAACCCGGGGTGGCTACACCTTC. This sequence joins TRBV9 and TRBJ1-2; D unresolved. The germline gives CDR1 SGDLS, CDR2 YYNGEE. CDR3 length: 13 amino acids. V was pared by 4 bases and J by 7 bases, with 14 bases between.

This clonotype showed up many times. The chain couples TRBV9 to TRBJ2-3; 9 bases match TRBD1. After removal of 0 bases from V and 3 bases from J, the junction contained 2 bases not matched to a gene. CDR1 is SGDLS, CDR2 YYNGEE, per germline. The CDR3 spans 15 residues. The CDR3 here is CASSVGGTGTDTQYF. The DNA of the CDR3 is TGTGCCAGCAGCGTAGGGGGGACAGGGACAGATACGCAGTATTTT. Full variable domain (outside the CDR3, taken from reference TRBV9 and TRBJ2-3): DSGVTQTPKHLITATGQRVTLRCSPRSGDLSVYWYQQSLDQGLQFLIQYYNGEERAKGNILERFSAQQFPDLHSELNLSSLELGDSALYFCASSVGGTGTDTQYFGPGTRLTVL.

The rearrangement uses TRBV5-1 and TRBJ2-7; D is ambiguous. The V gene's germline CDR1 is SGHRS and CDR2 YFSETQ. The CDR3 sequence is 14 residues long. Trimming shortened V by 3 bases and J by 3 bases, and 13 bases separated the two germline ends. In nucleotides, the CDR3 is TGCGCCAGCAGCTCAGGCCAAGACGTCTACGAGCAGTACTTC. Its translation: CASSSGQDVYEQYF.

This clonotype was seen many times. The chain joins TRBV11-2 to TRBJ2-1, with D unresolved. Germline-derived CDR1 and CDR2 are SGHAT and FQNNGV. The V and J ends lost 1 base and 6 bases respectively, with 10 bases between them. The CDR3 extends over 14 amino acids. CDR3 coding DNA: TGTGCCAGCAGCTTAGGGGTAGCAGGCAATGAGCAGTTCTTC. It is translated as CASSLGVAGNEQFF.

This clonotype was detected ten times or more. CDR3 protein: CASSLEAAGLWAFF. CDR3 DNA sequence: TGTGCCAGCAGCTTAGAGGCGGCAGGCTTGTGGGCTTTCTTT. The gene calls are TRBV7-9 and TRBJ1-1, with unresolved D. With 1 base removed from V and 11 bases from J, the gap between germline ends came to 17 bases. The CDR3 length is 14 residues. Germline V lookup: CDR1 SEHNR, CDR2 FQNEAQ (reference sequence).

This clonotype has a count of ten or more. The rearrangement links TRBV29-1 to TRBJ1-1; 10 bases map to TRBD1. J lost 0 bases, V lost 5 bases, and 9 bases had no gene match. Germline CDR1 and CDR2: SQVTM and ANQGSEA. CDR3 length: 16 residues. The CDR3 protein is CSVQGDRGAMNTEAFF. As DNA, the CDR3 is TGCAGCGTTCAGGGGGACAGGGGCGCCATGAACACTGAAGCTTTCTTT.

Concerning this clonotype itself: This may arise from a read error, as a much more abundant clone is one base away. The genes are TRBV6-1 and TRBJ1-4, with 7 bases aligning to TRBD1. Germline V gives CDR1 MNHNS, CDR2 SASEGT. The CDR3 runs 15 residues. CDR3 nucleotide sequence: TGTGACAGCAGGGCTCGGGACAGCACTAATGAAAAACTGTTTTTT. Its translation: CDSRARDSTNEKLFF.

V usage is TRBV5-6 and J usage is TRBJ2-1, with a tentative D call TRBD2 (5 bases). V lost 3 bases and J lost 3, with 19 bases in between. The CDR3 extends over 17 amino acids. The V gene's germline CDR1 is SGHDT and CDR2 YYEEEE. DNA of the CDR3: TGTGCCAGCAGCTATCTAGCTCTCGGAGCCATCTACAATGAGCAGTTCTTC. Residues: CASSYLALGAIYNEQFF.

This clonotype has ten or more counts. This rearrangement joins TRBV2 to TRBJ1-2; no clear D gene. Trimming removed 0 bases from V and 3 bases from J, with 5 bases in between. The CDR3 sequence is 13 residues long. CDR1 is SNHLY, CDR2 FYNNEI, per germline. The CDR3 nucleotides are TGTGCCAGCAGTGAAGCAGTTGACTATGGCTACACCTTC. Amino acid sequence: CASSEAVDYGYTF.

The CDR3, as DNA: TGCGCCAGCAGCTTTACGCCGGAGACCCAGTACTTC. This encodes CASSFTPETQYF. The chain has TRBV5-1 and TRBJ2-5; D gene unclear. The V end lost 2 bases, the J end lost 5 bases, and 7 bases lay between the germline ends. CDR1 is SGHRS, CDR2 YFSETQ, per germline. This CDR3 has 12 amino acids.

This clonotype was picked up many times. The chain links TRBV19 to TRBJ2-5; D is perhaps TRBD2 (6 bases). The V gene's germline CDR1 is LNHDA and CDR2 SQIVND (reference sequence). The CDR3 is 16 amino acids. V was shortened by 6 bases and J by 0 bases, with 17 bases between the two germline ends. This CDR3 is CASSTRSPGDQETQYF. The DNA for the CDR3 is TGTGCCAGTAGCACCAGGTCTCCGGGAGACCAAGAGACCCAGTACTTC.

This clonotype was found many times. CDR3 region: CASYQGGTSSRRQYF. The CDR3 DNA reads as TGTGCTAGCTATCAAGGGGGGACTAGCAGTCGGCGGCAGTATTTT. V is TRBV7-7 and J is TRBJ2-3; 9 bases line up with TRBD2. This CDR3 spans 15 amino acids. Germline CDR1 SSHAT, CDR2 FNYEAQ (reference sequence).

This rearrangement joins TRBV29-1 to TRBJ1-4, with D perhaps matching TRBD1 (6 bases). This CDR3 comprises 14 residues. Germline V gives CDR1 SQVTM, CDR2 ANQGSEA. Trimming pared 7 bases from V and 7 bases from J, leaving 19 bases between. The CDR3 here is CSAKDSGHGEKLFF. The CDR3 DNA follows: TGCAGCGCTAAGGACAGCGGGCACGGTGAAAAACTGTTTTTT. Variable domain in full (rest from reference TRBV29-1 and TRBJ1-4): SAVISQKPSRDICQRGTSLTIQCQVDSQVTMMFWYRQQPGQSLTLIATANQGSEATYESGFVIDKFPISRPNLTFSTLTVSNMSPEDSSIYLCSAKDSGHGEKLFFGSGTQLSVL.

This clonotype came up a few times. This chain links TRBV18 with TRBJ2-7; unclear D gene. The CDR3 has 16 residues. The germline V and J ends were trimmed by 6 bases and 2 bases, with 20 bases remaining between them. From germline, CDR1 is KGHSH and CDR2 LQKENI. DNA for the CDR3: TGTGCCAGCTCCCCCGAAGCATGGTACTCGGCCTACGAGCAGTACTTC. Protein sequence: CASSPEAWYSAYEQYF.

This clonotype was seen many times. The rearrangement joins TRBV20-1 to TRBJ2-1, with D perhaps TRBD2 (7 bases). Per germline, CDR1 DFQATT and CDR2 SNEGSKA (reference sequence). The CDR3 totals 16 residues. V gave up 2 bases and J gave up 7 bases, with 21 bases separating them. CDR3 DNA sequence: TGCAGTGCTAGACCCCTGGGGGGGGCCCCCGATAATGAGCAGTTCTTC. Encoded protein: CSARPLGGAPDNEQFF.

Comments on this clonotype: With a much larger clone just one base away, this may be a read error. V and J are TRBV18 and TRBJ2-7; D gene uncertain. Per germline, CDR1 KGHSH and CDR2 LQKENI. The CDR3 sequence is 12 residues long. The CDR3 protein is CASSPNSYGQYF. The CDR3 DNA is TGTGCCAGCTCACCGAACAGTTACGGGCAGTACTTC.

This clonotype was counted a few times. V usage is TRBV20-1 and J usage is TRBJ2-1, with 9 bases aligning to TRBD2. V was clipped by 1 base and J by 7 bases; unmatched bases: 5. CDR3 length equals 14 residues. CDR1 and CDR2 from the germline V gene are DFQATT and SNEGSKA (reference sequence). This chain's CDR3 is CSARGSGRWNEQFF. The CDR3 nucleotides are TGCAGTGCTAGAGGAAGCGGGAGGTGGAATGAGCAGTTCTTC.